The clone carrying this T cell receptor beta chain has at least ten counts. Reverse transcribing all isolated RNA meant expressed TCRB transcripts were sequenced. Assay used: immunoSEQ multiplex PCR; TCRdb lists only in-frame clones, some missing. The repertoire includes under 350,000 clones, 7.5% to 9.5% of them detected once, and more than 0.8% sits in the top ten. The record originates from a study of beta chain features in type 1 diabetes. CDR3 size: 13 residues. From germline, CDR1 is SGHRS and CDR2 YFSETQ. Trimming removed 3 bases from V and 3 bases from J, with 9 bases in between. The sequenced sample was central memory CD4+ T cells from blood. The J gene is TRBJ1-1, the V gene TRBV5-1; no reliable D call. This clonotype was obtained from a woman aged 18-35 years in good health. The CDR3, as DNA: TGCGCCAGCAGCTACACAACGGACACTGAAGCTTTCTTT. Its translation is CASSYTTDTEAFF.